This T cell receptor beta chain derives from a study of blood T cells in healthy people across ages. Then a second PCR, running roughly 7 to 11 cycles, was carried out with a sample-barcoded 5' primer and a J-beta primer mix. TCRdb ran MiXCR on the 5' RACE reads and lists one entry per CDR3 protein. The table lists some 1,800,000 distinct CDR3 sequences, 30% to 40% of them singletons. Caucasian individuals from Russia who were healthy and aged about 6 to 90 acted as donors. Germline CDR1 reads MNHEY; CDR2 reads SVGEGT. Between the trimmed V and J ends, which lost 6 bases and 3 bases, there was a span of 6 bases. This CDR3 region has 11 residues. This clonotype has a count of ten or more.

Sequences were obtained from blood. The receptor comes from a human donor in good health. The chain combines TRBV6-2 or TRBV6-3 with TRBJ2-7, with D hard to call. CDR3 in amino acids: CASSRLYEQYF. The CDR3 DNA is TGTGCCAGCAGCCGCCTCTACGAGCAGTACTTC.